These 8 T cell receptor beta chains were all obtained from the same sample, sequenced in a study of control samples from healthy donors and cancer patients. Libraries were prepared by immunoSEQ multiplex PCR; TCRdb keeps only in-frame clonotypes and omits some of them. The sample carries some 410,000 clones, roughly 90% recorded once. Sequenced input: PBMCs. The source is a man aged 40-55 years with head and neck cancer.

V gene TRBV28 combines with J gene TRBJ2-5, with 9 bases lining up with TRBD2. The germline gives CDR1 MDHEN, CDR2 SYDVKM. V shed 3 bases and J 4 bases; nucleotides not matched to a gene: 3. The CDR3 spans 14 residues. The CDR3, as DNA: TGTGCCAGCAGTTTGGCTAGCGGGACAGAGACCCAGTACTTC. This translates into CASSLASGTETQYF.

The CDR3 here is CASNLAGGRNEQFF. CDR3 bases: TGTGCCAGCAACCTGGCGGGGGGGCGCAATGAGCAGTTCTTC. V usage is TRBV28 and J usage is TRBJ2-1; 9 nucleotides align to TRBD2. Trimming removed 7 bases from V and 6 bases from J; junction bases left unmatched: 7. The CDR3 runs 14 residues. The germline V gene has CDR1 MDHEN and CDR2 SYDVKM.

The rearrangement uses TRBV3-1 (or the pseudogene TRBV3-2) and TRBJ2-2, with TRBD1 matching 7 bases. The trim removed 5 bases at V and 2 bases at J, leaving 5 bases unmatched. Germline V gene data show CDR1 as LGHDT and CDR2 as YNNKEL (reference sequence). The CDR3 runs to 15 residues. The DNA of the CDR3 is TGTGCCAGCAGCTCTAACAGGGGTAACACCGGGGAGCTGTTTTTT. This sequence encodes CASSSNRGNTGELFF.

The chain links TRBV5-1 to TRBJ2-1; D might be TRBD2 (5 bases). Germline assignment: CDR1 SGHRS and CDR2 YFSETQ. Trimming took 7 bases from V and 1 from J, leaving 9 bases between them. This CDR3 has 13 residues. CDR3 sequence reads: CASGSQSYNEQFF. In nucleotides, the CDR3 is TGCGCCAGCGGGAGTCAATCCTACAATGAGCAGTTCTTC. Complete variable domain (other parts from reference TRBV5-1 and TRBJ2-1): KAGVTQTPRYLIKTRGQQVTLSCSPISGHRSVSWYQQTPGQGLQFLFEYFSETQRNKGNFPGRFSGRQFSNSRSEMNVSTLELGDSALYLCASGSQSYNEQFFGPGTRLTVL.

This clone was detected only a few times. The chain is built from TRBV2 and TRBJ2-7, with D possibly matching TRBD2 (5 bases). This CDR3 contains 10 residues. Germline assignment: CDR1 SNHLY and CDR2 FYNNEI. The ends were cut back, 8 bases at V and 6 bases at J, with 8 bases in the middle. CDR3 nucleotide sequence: TGTGCCAGCGAGGGCTCCGAGCAGTACTTC. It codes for CASEGSEQYF.

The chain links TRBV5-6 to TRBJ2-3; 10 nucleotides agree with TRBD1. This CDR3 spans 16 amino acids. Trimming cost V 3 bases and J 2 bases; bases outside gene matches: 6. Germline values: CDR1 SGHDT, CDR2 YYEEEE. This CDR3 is CASSSGTGVSTDTQYF. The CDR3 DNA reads TGTGCCAGCAGCTCGGGGACAGGGGTTTCCACAGATACGCAGTATTTT.

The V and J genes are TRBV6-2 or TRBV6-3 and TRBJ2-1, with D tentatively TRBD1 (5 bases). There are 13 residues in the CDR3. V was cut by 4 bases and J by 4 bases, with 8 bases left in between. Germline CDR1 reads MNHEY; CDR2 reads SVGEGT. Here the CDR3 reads CASSWTTYNEQFF. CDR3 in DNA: TGTGCCAGCAGTTGGACAACATACAATGAGCAGTTCTTC.

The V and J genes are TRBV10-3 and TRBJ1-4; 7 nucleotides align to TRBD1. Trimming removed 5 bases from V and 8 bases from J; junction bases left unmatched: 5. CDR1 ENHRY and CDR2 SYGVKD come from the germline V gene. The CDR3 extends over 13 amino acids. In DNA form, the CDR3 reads TGTGCCATCAGTCTAACAGGGGACGAAAAACTGTTTTTT. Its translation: CAISLTGDEKLFF.